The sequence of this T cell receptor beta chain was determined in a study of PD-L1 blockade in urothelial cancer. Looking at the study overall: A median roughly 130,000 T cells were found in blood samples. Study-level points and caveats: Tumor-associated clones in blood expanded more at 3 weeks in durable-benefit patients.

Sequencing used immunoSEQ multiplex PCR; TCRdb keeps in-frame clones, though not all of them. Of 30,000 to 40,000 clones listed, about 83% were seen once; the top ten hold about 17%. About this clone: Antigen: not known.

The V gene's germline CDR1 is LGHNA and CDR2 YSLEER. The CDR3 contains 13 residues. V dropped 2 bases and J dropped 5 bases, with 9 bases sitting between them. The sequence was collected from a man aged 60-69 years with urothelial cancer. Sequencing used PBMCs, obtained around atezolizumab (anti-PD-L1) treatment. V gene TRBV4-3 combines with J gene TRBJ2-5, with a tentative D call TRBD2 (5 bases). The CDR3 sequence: CASSQIRGETQYF. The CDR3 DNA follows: TGCGCCAGCAGCCAAATTCGAGGGGAGACCCAGTACTTC.